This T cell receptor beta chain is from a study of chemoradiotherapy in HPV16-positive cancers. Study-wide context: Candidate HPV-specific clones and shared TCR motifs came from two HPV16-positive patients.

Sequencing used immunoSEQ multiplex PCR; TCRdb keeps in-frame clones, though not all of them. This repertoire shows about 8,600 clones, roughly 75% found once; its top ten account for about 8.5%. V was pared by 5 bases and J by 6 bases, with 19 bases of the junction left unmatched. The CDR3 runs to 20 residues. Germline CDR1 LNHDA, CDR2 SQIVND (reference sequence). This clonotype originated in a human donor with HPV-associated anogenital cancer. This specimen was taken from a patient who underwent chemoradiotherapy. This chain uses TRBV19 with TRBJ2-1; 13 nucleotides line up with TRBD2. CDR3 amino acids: CASSVLAGGPGGYLFNEQFF. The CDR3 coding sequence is TGTGCCAGTAGTGTACTAGCGGGAGGGCCTGGGGGCTACTTATTCAATGAGCAGTTCTTC.